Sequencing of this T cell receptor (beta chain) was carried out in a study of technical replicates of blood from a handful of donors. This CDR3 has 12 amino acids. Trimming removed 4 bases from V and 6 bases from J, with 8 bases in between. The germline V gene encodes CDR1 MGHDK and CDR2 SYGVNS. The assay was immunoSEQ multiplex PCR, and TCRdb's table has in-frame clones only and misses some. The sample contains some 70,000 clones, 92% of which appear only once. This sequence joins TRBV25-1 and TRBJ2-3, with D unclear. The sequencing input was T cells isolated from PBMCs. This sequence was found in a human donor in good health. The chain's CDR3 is CASSAPSDTQYF. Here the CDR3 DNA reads TGTGCCAGCAGTGCCCCTTCGGATACGCAGTATTTT.